The source of this T cell receptor delta chain is a study of Vδ1+ human thymocytes. Broader study findings: Approximately 20% of thymic delta-chain sequences were Vdelta2, with few Vdelta3, unlike blood Vdelta1+ controls. Highly polyclonal TRG and TRD repertoires with Gaussian CDR3 length distributions appeared in thymus.

For this clone: Its antigen remains unidentified. At one end, the junction sequence differs from germline, possibly due to a read error. Other DNA sequences within the sample encode an identical CDR3.

The template was reverse-transcribed extracted RNA. CDR3 amplicons came from multiplex PCR with pooled V-gene forward and constant-region reverse primers. TCRdb used CATT to re-call clones from the multiplex PCR reads. The sample lists about 50,000 delta-chain clones, around 16% occurring once. The CDR3 consists of 19 residues. Germline V gene sequence: CDR1 TSWWSYY, CDR2 QGS. Vdelta1+ thymocyte sorts reached between roughly 96% and 99.6% purity. The source of this sequence is a girl under three years old who had congenital heart surgery. The chain carries TRDV1 and TRDJ1; 13 positions match TRDD3. Input material: Vdelta1+ gamma-delta thymocytes from the thymus. The subset is: FACS-sorted CD3+ TCRalphabeta- TCRVdelta1+ TCRVdelta2- thymocytes. CDR3 sequence reads: CALGKSPLLGDTGTDKLIF. CDR3 sequence (DNA): TGCGCTCTTGGGAAGTCCCCATTACTGGGGGATACGGGTACCGATAAGCTCATCTTT.